This TCR beta chain came from a study of read filtering for tumor transcriptome and immune sequencing. From 350 to 500 ng of RNA, a library with molecular barcoded alpha/delta and beta/gamma adaptors was made. TCRdb independently ran MiXCR on the reads; one entry per CDR3 protein. The sample comprises 35,000 to 45,000 distinct CDR3 sequences, roughly 13% of which are singletons, and around 37% rests with the top ten. Study observations and caveats: The CD138-negative fraction was mixed bone marrow immune cells, not pure T cells. RNA-seq captured clonotypes less deeply and reliably than IR-seq.

Every patient had bone marrow sampled while the disease was active. This CDR3 is built from 15 residues. V lost 4 bases, J lost 7 bases, and 12 bases stayed unmatched. Germline V gives CDR1 PRHDT, CDR2 FYEKMQ (reference sequence). This clonotype was observed at least ten times. Its target is unknown. The chain uses TRBV13 and TRBJ2-7, with 8 bases matching TRBD1. The sequence was obtained from a donor aged 40 or over with multiple myeloma. Sequences were obtained from a population of CD138-negative cells sorted from bone marrow. The CDR3 DNA reads as TGTGCCAGCAGCTCCCGGAGTCAGGGGGCGCGGGAGCAGTACTTC. Its translation is CASSSRSQGAREQYF. Filled out from reference TRBV13 and TRBJ2-7, the complete variable domain reads AAGVIQSPRHLIKEKRETATLKCYPIPRHDTVYWYQQGPGQDPQFLISFYEKMQSDKGSIPDRFSAQQFSDYHSELNMSSLELGDSALYFCASSSRSQGAREQYFGPGTRLTVT.